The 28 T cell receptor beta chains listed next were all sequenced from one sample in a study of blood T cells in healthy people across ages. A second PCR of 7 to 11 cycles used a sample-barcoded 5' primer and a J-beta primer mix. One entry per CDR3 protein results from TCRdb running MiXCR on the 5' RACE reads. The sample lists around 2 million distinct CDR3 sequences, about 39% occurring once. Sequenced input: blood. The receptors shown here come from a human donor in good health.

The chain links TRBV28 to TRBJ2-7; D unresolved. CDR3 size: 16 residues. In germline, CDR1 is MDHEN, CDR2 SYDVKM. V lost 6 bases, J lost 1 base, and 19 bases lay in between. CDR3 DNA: TGTGCCAGCAGCCCACCCGGCAGTTCCACTTCCTACGAGCAGTACTTC. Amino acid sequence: CASSPPGSSTSYEQYF.

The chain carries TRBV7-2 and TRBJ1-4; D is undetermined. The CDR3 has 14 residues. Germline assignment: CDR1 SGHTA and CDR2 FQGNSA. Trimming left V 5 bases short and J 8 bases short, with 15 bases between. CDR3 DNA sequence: TGTGCCAGCAGCCGAGACGGGCCGGGGGAAAAACTGTTTTTT. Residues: CASSRDGPGEKLFF.

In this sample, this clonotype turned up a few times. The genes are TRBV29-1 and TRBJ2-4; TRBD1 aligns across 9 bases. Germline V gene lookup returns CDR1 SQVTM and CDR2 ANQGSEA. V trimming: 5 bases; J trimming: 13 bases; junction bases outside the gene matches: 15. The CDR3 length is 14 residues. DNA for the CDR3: TGCAGCGTTCCCCGAGGGACAGGGTGGGGGGAGCAGTACTTC. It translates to CSVPRGTGWGEQYF.

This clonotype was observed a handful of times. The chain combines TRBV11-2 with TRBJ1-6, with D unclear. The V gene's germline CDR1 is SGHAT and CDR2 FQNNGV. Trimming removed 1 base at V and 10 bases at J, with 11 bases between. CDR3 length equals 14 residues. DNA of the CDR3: TGTGCCAGCAGCTTAGCCCCGGGAGACTCACCCCTCCACTTT. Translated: CASSLAPGDSPLHF.

CDR3 region: CASSLDPDRGDMQYF. DNA of the CDR3: TGTGCCAGCAGTCTTGACCCGGACAGGGGCGACATGCAGTACTTC. The chain is built from TRBV2 and TRBJ2-5; 9 bases line up with TRBD1. The CDR3 runs 15 residues. Germline V CDR1 and CDR2: SNHLY, FYNNEI. V shed 5 bases and J 11 bases; nucleotides not matched to a gene: 15.

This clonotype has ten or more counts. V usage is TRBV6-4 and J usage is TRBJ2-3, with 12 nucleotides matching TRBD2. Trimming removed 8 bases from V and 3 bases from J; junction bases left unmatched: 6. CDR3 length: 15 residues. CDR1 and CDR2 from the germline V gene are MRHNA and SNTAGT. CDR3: CASRQTSGGTDTQYF. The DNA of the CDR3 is TGTGCCAGCCGCCAGACTAGCGGGGGAACAGATACGCAGTATTTT.

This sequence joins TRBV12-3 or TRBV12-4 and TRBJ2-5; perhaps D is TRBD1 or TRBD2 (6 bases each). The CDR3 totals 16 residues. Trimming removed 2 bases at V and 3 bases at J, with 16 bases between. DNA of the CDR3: TGTGCCAGCAGTTTACACGCGGGACAAGGGGAAGAGACCCAGTACTTC. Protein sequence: CASSLHAGQGEETQYF.

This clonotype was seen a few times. CDR3: CASRNDRAKETQYF. The CDR3 DNA follows: TGCGCCAGCAGGAACGACAGGGCCAAAGAGACCCAGTACTTC. The chain joins TRBV5-1 to TRBJ2-5; 7 bases match TRBD1. CDR3 length equals 14 residues. The J segment lost 3 bases and the V segment lost 5 bases, leaving 7 bases of the junction unmatched. Per germline, CDR1 SGHRS and CDR2 YFSETQ.

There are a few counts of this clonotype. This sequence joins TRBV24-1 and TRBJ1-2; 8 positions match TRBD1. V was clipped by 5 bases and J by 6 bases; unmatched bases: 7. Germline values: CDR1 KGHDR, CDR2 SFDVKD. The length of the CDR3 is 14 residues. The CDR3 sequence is CATSGASTGDGYTF. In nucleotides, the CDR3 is TGTGCCACCAGTGGCGCCTCGACAGGGGATGGCTACACCTTC.

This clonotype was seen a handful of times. Here the CDR3 DNA reads TGCAGCGTCATAGTGACAGGGGGCACTGAAGCTTTCTTT. Amino acids: CSVIVTGGTEAFF. The chain joins TRBV29-1 to TRBJ1-1; 9 bases match TRBD1. This CDR3 comprises 13 residues. V was clipped by 6 bases and J by 4 bases; unmatched bases: 6. Germline assignment: CDR1 SQVTM and CDR2 ANQGSEA.

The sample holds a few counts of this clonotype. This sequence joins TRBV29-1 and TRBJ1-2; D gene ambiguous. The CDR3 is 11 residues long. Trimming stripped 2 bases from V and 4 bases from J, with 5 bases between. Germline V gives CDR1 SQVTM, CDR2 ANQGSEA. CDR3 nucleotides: TGCAGCGTTGAACAGGTCTATGGCTACACCTTC. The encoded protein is CSVEQVYGYTF.

The CDR3 region has the DNA TGTGCCAGCAGCCTAGCCGGGGGGCCAAGGTCCCAGTACTTC. Amino acid sequence: CASSLAGGPRSQYF. This chain connects TRBV12-3 or TRBV12-4 to TRBJ2-7; D might be TRBD2 (7 bases). Trimming took off 6 bases at V and 10 bases at J, with 22 bases between the two ends. The CDR3 consists of 14 residues.

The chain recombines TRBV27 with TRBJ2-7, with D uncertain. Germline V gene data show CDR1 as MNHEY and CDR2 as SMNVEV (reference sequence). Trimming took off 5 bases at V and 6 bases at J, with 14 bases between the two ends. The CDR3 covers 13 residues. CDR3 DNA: TGTGCCAGCAGTCCCGCTCTGGCAGTCGAGCAGTACTTC. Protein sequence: CASSPALAVEQYF.

The CDR3 bases are TGTGCCAGCAGCCAAGACAGGGTCAACACCATATATTTT. Amino acids: CASSQDRVNTIYF. V and J are TRBV3-1 and TRBJ1-3; tentative D call: TRBD1 (5 bases). V dropped 0 bases and J dropped 7 bases, with 7 bases sitting between them. The germline V gene has CDR1 LGHDT and CDR2 YNNKEL (reference sequence). This CDR3 is 13 amino acids long.

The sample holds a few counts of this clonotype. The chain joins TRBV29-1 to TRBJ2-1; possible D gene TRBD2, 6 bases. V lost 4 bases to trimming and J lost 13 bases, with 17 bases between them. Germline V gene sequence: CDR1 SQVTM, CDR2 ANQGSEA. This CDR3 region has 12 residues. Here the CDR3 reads CSVVEGGETQFF. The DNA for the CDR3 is TGCAGCGTTGTGGAGGGTGGGGAGACCCAGTTCTTC.

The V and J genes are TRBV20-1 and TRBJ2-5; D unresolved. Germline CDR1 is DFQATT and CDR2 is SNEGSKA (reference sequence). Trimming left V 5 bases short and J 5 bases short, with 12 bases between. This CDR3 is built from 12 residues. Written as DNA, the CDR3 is TGCAGTGCTTTGACCGCAACGGAGACCCAGTACTTC. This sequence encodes CSALTATETQYF.

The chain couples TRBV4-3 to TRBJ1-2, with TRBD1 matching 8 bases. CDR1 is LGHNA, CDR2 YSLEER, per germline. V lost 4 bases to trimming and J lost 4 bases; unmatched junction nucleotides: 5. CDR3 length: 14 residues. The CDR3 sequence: CASSRQTGGYGYTF. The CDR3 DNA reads TGCGCCAGCAGCCGCCAAACAGGGGGCTATGGCTACACCTTC.

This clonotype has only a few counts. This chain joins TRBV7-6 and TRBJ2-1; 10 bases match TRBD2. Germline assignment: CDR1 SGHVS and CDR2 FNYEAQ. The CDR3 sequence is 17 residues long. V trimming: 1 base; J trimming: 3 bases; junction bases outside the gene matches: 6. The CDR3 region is CASSLEASGGYYNEQFF. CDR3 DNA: TGTGCCAGCAGCTTAGAAGCTAGCGGGGGATACTACAATGAGCAGTTCTTC.

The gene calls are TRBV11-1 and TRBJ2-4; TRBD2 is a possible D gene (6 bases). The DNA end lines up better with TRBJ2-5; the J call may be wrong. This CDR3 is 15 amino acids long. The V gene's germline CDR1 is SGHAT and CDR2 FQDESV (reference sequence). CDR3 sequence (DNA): TGTGCCAGCAGCTTTTCCGGGAGCCTCGGGGAGACCCAGTACTTC. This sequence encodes CASSFSGSLGETQYF.

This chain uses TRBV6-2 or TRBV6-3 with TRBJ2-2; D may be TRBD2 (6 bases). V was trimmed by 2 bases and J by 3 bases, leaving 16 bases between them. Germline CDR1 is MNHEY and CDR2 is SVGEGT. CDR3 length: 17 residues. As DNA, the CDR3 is TGTGCCAGCAGTTACACACCCAAGCGGGCGGACACCGGGGAGCTGTTTTTT. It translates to CASSYTPKRADTGELFF.

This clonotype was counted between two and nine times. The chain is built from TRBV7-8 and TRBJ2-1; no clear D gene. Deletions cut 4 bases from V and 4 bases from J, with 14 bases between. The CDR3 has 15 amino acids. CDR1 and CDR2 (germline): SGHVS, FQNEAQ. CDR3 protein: CASSSGEPSYNEQFF. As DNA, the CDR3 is TGTGCCAGCAGCTCTGGGGAACCATCATACAATGAGCAGTTCTTC.

The CDR3 DNA follows: TGTGCCAGCAGGTTGATGGACACGGACAGGAGCAATGAGCAGTACTTC. Translating it yields CASRLMDTDRSNEQYF. The chain employs TRBV2 and TRBJ2-5; 7 bases line up with TRBD1. The CDR3 is 16 amino acids. Trimming cost V 6 bases and J 11 bases; bases outside gene matches: 21. Germline V lookup: CDR1 SNHLY, CDR2 FYNNEI.

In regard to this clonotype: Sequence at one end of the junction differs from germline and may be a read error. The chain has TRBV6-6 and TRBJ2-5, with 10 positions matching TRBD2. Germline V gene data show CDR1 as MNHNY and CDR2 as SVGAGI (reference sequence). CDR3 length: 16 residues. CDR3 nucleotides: TGTGCCAGCAGTAATCAAGTCGAGCGGGGGGGGGAGACCCGGTACTTC. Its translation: CASSNQVERGGETRYF.

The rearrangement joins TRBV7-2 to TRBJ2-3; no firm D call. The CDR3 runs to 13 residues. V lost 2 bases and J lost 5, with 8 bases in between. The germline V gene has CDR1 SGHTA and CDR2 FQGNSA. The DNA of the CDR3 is TGTGCCAGCAGCTTAATCTCCGTAGATACGCAGTATTTT. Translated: CASSLISVDTQYF.

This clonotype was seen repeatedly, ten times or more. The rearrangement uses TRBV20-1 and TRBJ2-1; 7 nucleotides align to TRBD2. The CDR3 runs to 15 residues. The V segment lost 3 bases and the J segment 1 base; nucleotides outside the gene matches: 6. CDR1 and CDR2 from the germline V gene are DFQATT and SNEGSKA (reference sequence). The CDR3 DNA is TGCAGTGCTAGTGCGGGGCGGGGGTCCTACAATGAGCAGTTCTTC. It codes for CSASAGRGSYNEQFF.

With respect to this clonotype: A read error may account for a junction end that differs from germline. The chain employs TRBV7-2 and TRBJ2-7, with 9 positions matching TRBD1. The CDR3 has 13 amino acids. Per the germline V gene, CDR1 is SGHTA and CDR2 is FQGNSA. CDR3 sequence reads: CASSLGTGYERYF. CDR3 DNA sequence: TGTGCCAGCAGCCTAGGGACAGGGTACGAGCGGTACTTC.

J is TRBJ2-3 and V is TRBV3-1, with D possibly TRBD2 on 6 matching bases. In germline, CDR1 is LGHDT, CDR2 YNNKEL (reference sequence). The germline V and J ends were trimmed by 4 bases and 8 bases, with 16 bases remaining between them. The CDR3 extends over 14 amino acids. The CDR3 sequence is CASSPRLGYGTQYF. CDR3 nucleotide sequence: TGTGCCAGCAGCCCCCGACTAGGCTACGGTACGCAGTATTTT.

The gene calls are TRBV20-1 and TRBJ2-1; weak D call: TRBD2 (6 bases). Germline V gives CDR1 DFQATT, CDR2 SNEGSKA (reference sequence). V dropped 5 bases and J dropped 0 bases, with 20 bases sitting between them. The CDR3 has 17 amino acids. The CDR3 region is CSASRQTSGVSYNEQFF. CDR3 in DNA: TGCAGTGCTTCTCGTCAAACGTCGGGGGTCTCCTACAATGAGCAGTTCTTC.